The entry that follows covers one T cell receptor beta chain sequence. This clone was observed a handful of times. Its antigen is unknown. Base quality data are lacking; no much larger clone is found one base away. The CDR3 starts with the cysteine, ends with the phenylalanine, and has 16 residues. Just the 48-base CDR3 DNA is kept, in frame starting at base 1. Trimmed from V: 5 bases; trimmed from J: 0 bases; junction bases lacking a gene match: 10. The germline V gene specifies SQVTM as CDR1 and ANQGSEA as CDR2. TCRbeta CDR3 regions were amplified from genomic DNA using the immunoSEQ Assay, a bias-controlled multiplex PCR. The authors processed their data as follows. Within the assay, amplification of reference gene primers was used to estimate how many nucleated cells each sample contained. To quantify the absolute abundance of each unique TCRbeta CDR3 rearrangement, sequence reads were collapsed and filtered. Productive Simpson clonality was computed per sample as the square root of Simpson's diversity index over productive rearrangements. TCRdb obtained this table from immuneACCESS and retained in-frame rearrangements with V and J assigned. These tables miss some clones; where compared with another copy, unresolved V genes account for less than half of the shortfall, and the remainder is unexplained. D and trimming were read from the DNA, whereas the V and J calls and clone size are those reported in that table. Within this sample are tens of thousands of clones, with about 90% of them counted one time only. The ten most abundant clones make up about 2.5% of the sample.

The data were obtained in a study of blood T cell repertoires in COVID-19 (dated by TCRdb to the early 2020s). Context from the whole study: Samples from collaborators originated in the United States, Italy and Spain and spanned both the acute and convalescent phases of COVID-19. Subjects who had been exposed to COVID-19, were actively infected with it, or had recovered from it provided the deeply sampled blood TCRbeta repertoires that made up the dataset. Samples were obtained from the ongoing ImmuneRACE study (first 160 participants) and from over a thousand subjects provided by 6 global collaborators. The repertoires were released in a freely available public database intended as a resource for research on the immune response to SARS-CoV-2. The prospective study material was composed of cDNA or gDNA derived from T cells, B-cell-depleted T cells, or PBMCs. A de-identified subject ID, COVID-19 status, age in years and sex were almost always included in the sample metadata. Where available, HLA class I and class II types were taken from metadata supplied by the sample provider and were not determined by assay-based typing.

The study at large found these results: Clinical and demographic metadata were provided uncurated, with the amount varying by source and participant.

One collaborating source in Seattle enrolled patients during active infection and followed them longitudinally through the course of disease. The collaborating institutions used their own protocols to collect whole blood in K2EDTA tubes. Collaborator samples were shipped for TCRbeta analysis as frozen whole blood, isolated PBMCs, or DNA extracted from either sample type. Recombination connected TRBV29-1 to TRBJ1-1, with 9 junctional bases fitting TRBD1. Sequencing was done on a sample of peripheral blood. This receptor was obtained from a man over 45 with COVID-19, enrolled during active disease. The DNA sequence is given as TGCAGCGTTAAGCGGGACAGGGCCAGAGTGAACACTGAAGCTTTCTTT. Translation gives CSVKRDRARVNTEAFF.